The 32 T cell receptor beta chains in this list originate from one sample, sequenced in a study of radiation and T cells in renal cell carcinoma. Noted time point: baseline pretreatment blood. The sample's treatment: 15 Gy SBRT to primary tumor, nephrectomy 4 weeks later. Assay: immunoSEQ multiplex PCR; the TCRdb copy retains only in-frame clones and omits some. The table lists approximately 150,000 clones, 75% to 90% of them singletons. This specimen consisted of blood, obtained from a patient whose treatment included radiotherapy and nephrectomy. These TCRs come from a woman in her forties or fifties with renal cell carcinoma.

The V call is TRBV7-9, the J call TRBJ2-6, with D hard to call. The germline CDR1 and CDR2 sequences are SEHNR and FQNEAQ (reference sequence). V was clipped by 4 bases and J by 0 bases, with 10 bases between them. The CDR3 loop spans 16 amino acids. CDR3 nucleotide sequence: TGTGCCAGCAGCTCAGACCCCCCCTCTGGGGCCAACGTCCTGACTTTC. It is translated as CASSSDPPSGANVLTF.

For the CDR3, the DNA is TGTGCCATCCACAGGGACAGGGAGGAAAAACTGTTTTTT. Translation: CAIHRDREEKLFF. The rearrangement links TRBV10-3 to TRBJ1-4; 9 bases fit TRBD1. The germline gives CDR1 ENHRY, CDR2 SYGVKD. The CDR3 has 13 amino acids. The ends lost 8 bases at V and 8 bases at J; junction bases unmatched: 6.

The CDR3 region is CASSPEAGGTRNEKLFF. Here the CDR3 DNA reads TGCGCCAGCAGCCCGGAGGCAGGGGGCACGCGAAATGAAAAACTGTTTTTT. This chain joins TRBV5-1 and TRBJ1-4; 8 nucleotides line up with TRBD1. The germline V gene encodes CDR1 SGHRS and CDR2 YFSETQ. J was trimmed by 5 bases and V by 4 bases; bases with no gene match: 13. The CDR3 length is 17 residues.

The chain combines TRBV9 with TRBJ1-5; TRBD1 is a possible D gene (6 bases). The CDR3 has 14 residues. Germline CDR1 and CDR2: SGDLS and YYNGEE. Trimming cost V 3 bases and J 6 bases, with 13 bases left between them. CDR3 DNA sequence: TGTGCCAGCAGCGCCGGACAGTCAGGTCAGCCCCAGCATTTT. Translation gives CASSAGQSGQPQHF. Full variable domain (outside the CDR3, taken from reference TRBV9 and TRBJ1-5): DSGVTQTPKHLITATGQRVTLRCSPRSGDLSVYWYQQSLDQGLQFLIQYYNGEERAKGNILERFSAQQFPDLHSELNLSSLELGDSALYFCASSAGQSGQPQHFGDGTRLSIL.

Here the CDR3 reads CASSPDGYSNQPQHF. The CDR3 nucleotides are TGCGCCAGCAGCCCGGACGGGTATAGCAATCAGCCCCAGCATTTT. The rearrangement uses TRBV5-1 and TRBJ1-5; D ambiguous. Trimming stripped 4 bases from V and 0 bases from J, with 11 bases between. In germline, CDR1 is SGHRS, CDR2 YFSETQ. This CDR3 contains 15 residues.

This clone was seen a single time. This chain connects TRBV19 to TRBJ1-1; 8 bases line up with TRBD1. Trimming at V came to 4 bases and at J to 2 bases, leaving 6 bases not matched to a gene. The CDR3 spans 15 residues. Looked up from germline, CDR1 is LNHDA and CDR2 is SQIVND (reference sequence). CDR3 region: CASSRVTGANTEAFF. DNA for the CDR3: TGTGCCAGTAGTAGGGTGACAGGGGCAAACACTGAAGCTTTCTTT.

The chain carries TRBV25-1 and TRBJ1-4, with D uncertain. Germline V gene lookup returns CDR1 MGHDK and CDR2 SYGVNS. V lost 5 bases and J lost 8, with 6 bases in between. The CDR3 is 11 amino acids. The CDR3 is CASSTGEKLFF. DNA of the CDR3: TGTGCCAGCAGTACGGGGGAAAAACTGTTTTTT.

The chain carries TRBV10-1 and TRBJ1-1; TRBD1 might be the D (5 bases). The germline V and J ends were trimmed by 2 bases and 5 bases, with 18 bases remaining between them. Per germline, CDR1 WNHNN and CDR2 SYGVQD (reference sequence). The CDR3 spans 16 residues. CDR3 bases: TGCGCCAGCAGTGAGGCCTCGGAGGGGCTTCGTACTGAAGCTTTCTTT. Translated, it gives CASSEASEGLRTEAFF.

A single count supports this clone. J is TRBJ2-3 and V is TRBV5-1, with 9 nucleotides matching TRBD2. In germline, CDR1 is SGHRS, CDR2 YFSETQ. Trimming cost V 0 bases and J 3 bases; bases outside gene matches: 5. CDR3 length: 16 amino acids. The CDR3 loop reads CASSLAPSGTTDTQYF. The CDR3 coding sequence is TGCGCCAGCAGCTTGGCCCCTAGCGGGACAACAGATACGCAGTATTTT.

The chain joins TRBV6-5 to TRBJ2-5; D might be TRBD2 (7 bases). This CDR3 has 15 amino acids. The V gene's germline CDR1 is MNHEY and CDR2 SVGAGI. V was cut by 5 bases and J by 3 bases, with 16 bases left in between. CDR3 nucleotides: TGTGCCAGCAGTCCGAGGGGGGGGAATAAAGAGACCCAGTACTTC. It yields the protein CASSPRGGNKETQYF.

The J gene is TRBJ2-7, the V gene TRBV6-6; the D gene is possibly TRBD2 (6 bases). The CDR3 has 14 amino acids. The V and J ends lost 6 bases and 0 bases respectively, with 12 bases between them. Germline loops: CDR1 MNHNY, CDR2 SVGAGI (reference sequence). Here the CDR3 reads CASSRDWTSYEQYF. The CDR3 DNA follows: TGTGCCAGCAGCAGGGACTGGACCTCCTACGAGCAGTACTTC.

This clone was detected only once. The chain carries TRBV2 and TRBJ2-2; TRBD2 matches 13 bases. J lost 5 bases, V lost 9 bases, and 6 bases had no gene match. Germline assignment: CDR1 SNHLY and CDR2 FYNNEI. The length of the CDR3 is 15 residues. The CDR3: CARGSGLAGTGELFF. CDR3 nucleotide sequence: TGTGCCAGGGGGTCGGGACTAGCGGGAACCGGGGAGCTGTTTTTT.

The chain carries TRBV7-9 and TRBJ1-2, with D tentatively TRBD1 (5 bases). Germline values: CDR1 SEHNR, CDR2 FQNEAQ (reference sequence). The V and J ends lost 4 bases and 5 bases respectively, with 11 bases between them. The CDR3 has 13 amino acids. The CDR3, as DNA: TGTGCCAGCAGCTCGGGGGGTCTATATGGCTACACCTTC. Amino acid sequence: CASSSGGLYGYTF. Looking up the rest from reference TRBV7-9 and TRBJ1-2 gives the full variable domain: DTGVSQNPRHKITKRGQNVTFRCDPISEHNRLYWYRQTLGQGPEFLTYFQNEAQLEKSRLLSDRFSAERPKGSFSTLEIQRTEQGDSAMYLCASSSGGLYGYTFGSGTRLTVV.

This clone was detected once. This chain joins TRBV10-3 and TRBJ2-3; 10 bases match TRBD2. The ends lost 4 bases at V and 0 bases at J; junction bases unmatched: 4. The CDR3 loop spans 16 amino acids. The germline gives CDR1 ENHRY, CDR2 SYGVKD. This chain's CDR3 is CAISGISGRSTDTQYF. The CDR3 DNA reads TGTGCCATCAGTGGGATTAGCGGGAGGAGCACAGATACGCAGTATTTT.

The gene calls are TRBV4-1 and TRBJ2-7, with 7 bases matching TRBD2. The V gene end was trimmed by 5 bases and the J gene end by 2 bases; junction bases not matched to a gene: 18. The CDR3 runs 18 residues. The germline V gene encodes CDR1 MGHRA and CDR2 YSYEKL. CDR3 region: CASSKYAGLRESTYEQYF. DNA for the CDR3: TGCGCCAGCAGCAAGTACGCCGGTTTGCGGGAGTCTACCTACGAGCAGTACTTC.

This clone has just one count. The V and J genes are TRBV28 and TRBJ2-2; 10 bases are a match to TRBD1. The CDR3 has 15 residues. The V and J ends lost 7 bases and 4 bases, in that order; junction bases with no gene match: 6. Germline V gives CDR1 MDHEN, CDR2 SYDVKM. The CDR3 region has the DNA TGTGCCAGCAATTCCGGGACAGGGGCCACCGGGGAGCTGTTTTTT. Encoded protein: CASNSGTGATGELFF.

CDR3 protein: CASSPRTDGELFF. Written as DNA, the CDR3 is TGTGCCAGCAGCCCGAGGACAGACGGGGAGCTGTTTTTT. V gene TRBV5-4 combines with J gene TRBJ2-2; D might be TRBD1 (6 bases). Germline CDR1 is SGHNT and CDR2 is YYREEE (reference sequence). The germline V and J ends were trimmed by 4 bases and 7 bases, with 11 bases remaining between them. This CDR3 spans 13 amino acids. Variable domain in full (rest from reference TRBV5-4 and TRBJ2-2): ETGVTQSPTHLIKTRGQQVTLRCSSQSGHNTVSWYQQALGQGPQFIFQYYREEENGRGNFPPRFSGLQFPNYSSELNVNALELDDSALYLCASSPRTDGELFFGEGSRLTVL.

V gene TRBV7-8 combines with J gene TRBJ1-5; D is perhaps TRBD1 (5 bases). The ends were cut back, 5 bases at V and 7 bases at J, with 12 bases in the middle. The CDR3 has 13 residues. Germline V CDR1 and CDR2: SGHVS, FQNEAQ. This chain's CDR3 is CASSLQGAQPQHF. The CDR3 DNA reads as TGTGCCAGCAGCCTCCAGGGAGCCCAGCCCCAGCATTTT.

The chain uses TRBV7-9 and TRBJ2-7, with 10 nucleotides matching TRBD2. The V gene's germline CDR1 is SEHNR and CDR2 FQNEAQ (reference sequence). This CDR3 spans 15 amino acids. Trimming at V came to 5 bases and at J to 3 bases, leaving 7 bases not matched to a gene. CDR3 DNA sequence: TGTGCCAGCAGCCCCAGACTAGCGGGTGTCTACGAGCAGTACTTC. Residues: CASSPRLAGVYEQYF. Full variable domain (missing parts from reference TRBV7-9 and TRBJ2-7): DTGVSQNPRHKITKRGQNVTFRCDPISEHNRLYWYRQTLGQGPEFLTYFQNEAQLEKSRLLSDRFSAERPKGSFSTLEIQRTEQGDSAMYLCASSPRLAGVYEQYFGPGTRLTVT.

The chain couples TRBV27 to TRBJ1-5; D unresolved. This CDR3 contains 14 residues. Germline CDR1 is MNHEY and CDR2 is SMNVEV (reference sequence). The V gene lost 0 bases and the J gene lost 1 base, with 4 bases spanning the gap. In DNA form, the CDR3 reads TGTGCCAGCAGTTTATCGGGCAGCAATCAGCCCCAGCATTTT. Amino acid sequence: CASSLSGSNQPQHF.

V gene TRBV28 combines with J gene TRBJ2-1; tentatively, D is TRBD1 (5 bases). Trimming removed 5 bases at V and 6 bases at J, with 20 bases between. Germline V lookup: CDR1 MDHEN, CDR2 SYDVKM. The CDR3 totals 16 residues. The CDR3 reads CASSPPQGSVGNEQFF. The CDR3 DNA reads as TGTGCCAGCAGTCCGCCTCAGGGTTCGGTGGGCAATGAGCAGTTCTTC.

CDR3 in DNA: TGTGCCAGTAGTATAAACAGAAACACCGGGGAGCTGTTTTTT. The encoded protein is CASSINRNTGELFF. This chain connects TRBV19 to TRBJ2-2; D is uncertain. Per germline, CDR1 LNHDA and CDR2 SQIVND (reference sequence). Trimming removed 2 bases from V and 2 bases from J, with 6 bases in between. This CDR3 has 14 amino acids.

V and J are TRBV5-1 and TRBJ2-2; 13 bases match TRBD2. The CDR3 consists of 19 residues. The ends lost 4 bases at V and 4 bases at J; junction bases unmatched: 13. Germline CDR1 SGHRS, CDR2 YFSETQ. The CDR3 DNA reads TGCGCCAGCAGCCCAAGGACTAGCGGGGGTCCGGTTGGCACCGGGGAGCTGTTTTTT. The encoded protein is CASSPRTSGGPVGTGELFF.

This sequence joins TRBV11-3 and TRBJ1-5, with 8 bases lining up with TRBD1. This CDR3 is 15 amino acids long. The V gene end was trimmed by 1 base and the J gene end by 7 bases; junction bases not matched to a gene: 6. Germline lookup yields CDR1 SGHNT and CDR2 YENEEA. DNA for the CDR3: TGTGCCAGCAGCTTAGGCCAGGGGGCTTACCAGCCCCAGCATTTT. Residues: CASSLGQGAYQPQHF.

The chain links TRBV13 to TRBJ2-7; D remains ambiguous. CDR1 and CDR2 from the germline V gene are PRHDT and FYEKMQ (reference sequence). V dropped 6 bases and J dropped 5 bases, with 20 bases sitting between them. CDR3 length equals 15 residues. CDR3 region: CASSSALGSLDEQYF. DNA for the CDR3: TGTGCCAGCAGTTCCGCCCTGGGCAGTCTCGACGAGCAGTACTTC.

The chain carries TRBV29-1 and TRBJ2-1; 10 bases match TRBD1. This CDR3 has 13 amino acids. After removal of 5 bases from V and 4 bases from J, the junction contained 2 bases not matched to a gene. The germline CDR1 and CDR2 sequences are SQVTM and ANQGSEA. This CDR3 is CSVRTGGYNEQFF. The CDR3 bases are TGCAGCGTTCGGACAGGGGGGTACAATGAGCAGTTCTTC.

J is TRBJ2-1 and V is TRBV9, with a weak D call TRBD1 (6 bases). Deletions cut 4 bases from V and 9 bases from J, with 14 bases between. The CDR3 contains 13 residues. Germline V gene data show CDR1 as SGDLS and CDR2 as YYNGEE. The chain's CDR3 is CASSYLQGREQFF. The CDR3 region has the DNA TGTGCCAGCAGCTATTTACAGGGTCGTGAGCAGTTCTTC. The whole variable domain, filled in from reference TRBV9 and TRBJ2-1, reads DSGVTQTPKHLITATGQRVTLRCSPRSGDLSVYWYQQSLDQGLQFLIQYYNGEERAKGNILERFSAQQFPDLHSELNLSSLELGDSALYFCASSYLQGREQFFGPGTRLTVL.

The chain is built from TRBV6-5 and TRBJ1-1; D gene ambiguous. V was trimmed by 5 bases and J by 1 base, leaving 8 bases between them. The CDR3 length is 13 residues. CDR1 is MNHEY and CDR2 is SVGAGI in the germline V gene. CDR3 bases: TGTGCCAGCAGTGGGGTTCGGAACACTGAAGCTTTCTTT. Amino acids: CASSGVRNTEAFF.

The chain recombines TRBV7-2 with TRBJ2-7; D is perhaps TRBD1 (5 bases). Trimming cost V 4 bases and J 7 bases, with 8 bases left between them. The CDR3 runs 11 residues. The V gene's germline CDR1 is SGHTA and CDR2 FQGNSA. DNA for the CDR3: TGTGCCAGCAGCTACAACAGGGAGCAGTACTTC. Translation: CASSYNREQYF.

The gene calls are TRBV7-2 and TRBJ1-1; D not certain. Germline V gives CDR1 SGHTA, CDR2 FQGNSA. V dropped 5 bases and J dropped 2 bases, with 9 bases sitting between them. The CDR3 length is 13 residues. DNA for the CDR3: TGTGCCAGCAGCCCTTCATCTAACACTGAAGCTTTCTTT. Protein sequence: CASSPSSNTEAFF.

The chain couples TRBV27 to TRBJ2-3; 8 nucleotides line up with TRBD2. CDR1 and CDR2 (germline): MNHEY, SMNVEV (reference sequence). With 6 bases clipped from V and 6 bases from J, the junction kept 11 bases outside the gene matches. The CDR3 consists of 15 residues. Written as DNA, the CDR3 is TGTGCCAGCAGCCCACGGTGGCGGGAGGTGGATACGCAGTATTTT. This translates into CASSPRWREVDTQYF.

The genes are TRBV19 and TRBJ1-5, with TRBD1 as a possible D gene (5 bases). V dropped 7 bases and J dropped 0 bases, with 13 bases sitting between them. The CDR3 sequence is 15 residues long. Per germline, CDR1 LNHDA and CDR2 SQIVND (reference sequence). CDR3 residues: CASTQTAYSNQPQHF. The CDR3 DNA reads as TGTGCCAGTACCCAGACAGCCTATAGCAATCAGCCCCAGCATTTT.